This entry lists 4 T cell receptor beta chains sequenced from one sample in a study of PD-L1 blockade in urothelial cancer. Assay used: immunoSEQ multiplex PCR; TCRdb lists only in-frame clones, some missing. Of 70,000 to 95,000 clones listed, roughly 89% were seen once; the top ten hold 2% to 2.5%. Time point here: pretreatment peripheral blood. This specimen was PBMCs, taken around atezolizumab (anti-PD-L1) treatment. The receptors shown here come from a man in his 60s with urothelial cancer.

This clone was seen only a few times. CDR3 DNA: TGTGCCAGCAGCGATCTGCGGGGCGGTGGCTACACCTTC. Translating it yields CASSDLRGGGYTF. This sequence joins TRBV9 and TRBJ1-2; D may be TRBD1 (5 bases). Germline V gene data show CDR1 as SGDLS and CDR2 as YYNGEE. This CDR3 has 13 residues. Trimming stripped 3 bases from V and 7 bases from J, with 13 bases between.

The chain links TRBV29-1 to TRBJ1-3, with TRBD1 identical over 9 bases. V was clipped by 5 bases and J by 4 bases; unmatched bases: 6. Germline CDR1 SQVTM, CDR2 ANQGSEA. The CDR3 runs to 14 residues. CDR3 region: CSVKQGASGNTIYF. The CDR3 nucleotides are TGCAGCGTTAAACAGGGGGCCTCCGGAAACACCATATATTTT.

CDR3 loop: CASTHGQVYGYTF. The CDR3 bases are TGTGCCAGCACCCACGGACAGGTGTATGGCTACACCTTC. The chain joins TRBV28 to TRBJ1-2; 7 positions match TRBD1. The CDR3 extends over 13 amino acids. CDR1 and CDR2 from the germline V gene are MDHEN and SYDVKM. Trimming took 7 bases from V and 5 from J; bases not matched to a gene: 7.

The rearrangement links TRBV10-3 to TRBJ2-7; 10 bases map to TRBD1. Trimming took 0 bases from V and 7 from J; bases not matched to a gene: 9. The CDR3 spans 16 residues. The germline V gene has CDR1 ENHRY and CDR2 SYGVKD. The CDR3 DNA reads TGTGCCATCAGTGAGTCTCGACAGGGGGCAGGAGGGGAGCAGTACTTC. Translating it yields CAISESRQGAGGEQYF.